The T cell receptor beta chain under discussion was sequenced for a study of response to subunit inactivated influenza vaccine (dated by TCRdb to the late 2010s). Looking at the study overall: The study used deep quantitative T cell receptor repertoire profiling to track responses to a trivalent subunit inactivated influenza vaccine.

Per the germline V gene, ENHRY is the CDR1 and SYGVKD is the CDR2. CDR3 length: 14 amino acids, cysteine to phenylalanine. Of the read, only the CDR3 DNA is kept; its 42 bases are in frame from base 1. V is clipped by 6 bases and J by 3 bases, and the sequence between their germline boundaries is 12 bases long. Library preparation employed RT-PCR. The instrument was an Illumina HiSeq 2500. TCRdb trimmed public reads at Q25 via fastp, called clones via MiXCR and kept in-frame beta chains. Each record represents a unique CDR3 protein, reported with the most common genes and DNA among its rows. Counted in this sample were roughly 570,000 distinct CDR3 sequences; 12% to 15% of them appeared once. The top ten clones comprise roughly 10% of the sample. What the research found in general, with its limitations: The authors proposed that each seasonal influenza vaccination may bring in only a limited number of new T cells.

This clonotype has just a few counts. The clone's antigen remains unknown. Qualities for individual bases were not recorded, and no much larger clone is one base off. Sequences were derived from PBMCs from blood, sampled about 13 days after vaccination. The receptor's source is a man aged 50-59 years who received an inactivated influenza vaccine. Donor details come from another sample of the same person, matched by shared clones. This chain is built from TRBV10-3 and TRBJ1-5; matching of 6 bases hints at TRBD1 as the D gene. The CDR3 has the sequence CAIRRAGDNQPQHF. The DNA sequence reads TGTGCCATCAGACGGGCAGGGGACAATCAGCCCCAGCATTTT.